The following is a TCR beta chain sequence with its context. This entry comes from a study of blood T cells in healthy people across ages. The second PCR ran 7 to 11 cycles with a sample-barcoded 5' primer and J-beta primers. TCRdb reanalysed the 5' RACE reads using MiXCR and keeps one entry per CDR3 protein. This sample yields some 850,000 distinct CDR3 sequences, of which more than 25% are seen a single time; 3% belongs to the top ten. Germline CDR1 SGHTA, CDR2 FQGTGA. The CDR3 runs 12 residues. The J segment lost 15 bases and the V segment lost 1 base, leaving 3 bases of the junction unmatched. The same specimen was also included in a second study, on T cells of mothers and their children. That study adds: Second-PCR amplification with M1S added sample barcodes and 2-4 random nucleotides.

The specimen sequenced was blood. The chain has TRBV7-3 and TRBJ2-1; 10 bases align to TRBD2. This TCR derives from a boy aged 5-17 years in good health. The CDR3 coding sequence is TGTGCCAGCAGCTTAATTAGCGGGGGGCCGTTCTTC. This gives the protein CASSLISGGPFF.